The present T cell receptor (beta chain) was sequenced within a study of blood T cell repertoires in COVID-19. Study-wide background: Samples of COVID-19 (acute and convalescent) were obtained from the United States, Italy and Spain. Sources were T cells, B-cell-depleted T cells, or PBMCs; the material itself was cDNA or gDNA.

This clone was observed once. Per the original methods: It was from reference gene primer amplification that nucleated cell counts were estimated. TCRdb keeps only in-frame clones here, not all; method: immunoSEQ multiplex PCR. V and J calls and clone size are as listed in that table; D and trimming were resolved from the DNA. The sample contains about 140,000 clones, 75% to 85% of which appear only once. The V and J ends lost 11 bases and 2 bases respectively, with 16 bases between them. The CDR3 is made up of 13 amino acids. The germline gives CDR1 SNHLY, CDR2 FYNNEI. The TCR sequence derives from a man aged 45-60 years with acute or convalescent COVID-19. Sequencing input: peripheral blood. The genes are TRBV2 and TRBJ2-7; TRBD2 is a possible D gene (6 bases). The DNA for the CDR3 is TGTGCCGTGGGGAGGACATCACCCTACGAGCAGTACTTC. Residues: CAVGRTSPYEQYF.